The rows below give T cell receptor beta chains drawn from one sample of a study of blood T cell repertoires in COVID-19. Libraries were prepared by immunoSEQ multiplex PCR; TCRdb keeps only in-frame clonotypes and omits some of them. The sample has about 240,000 clones, 80% to 85% seen once. The sequencing sample was made of peripheral blood. The receptor source for this set is a woman between 55 and 75 years old with active or convalescent COVID-19. CDR3s include the opening cysteine and the closing phenylalanine or tryptophan. D genes are given only for firm matches. Not every row has a clone size; where given, it reads once, few, many or a size class.

size,V,D,J,CDR3,DNA
NA,TRBV6-1,TRBD1,TRBJ2-7,CASSEALGQGAGSYEQYF,TGTGCCAGCAGTGAAGCGCTGGGACAGGGGGCGGGTTCCTACGAGCAGTACTTC
few,TRBV2,NA,TRBJ1-5,CASSEVLTVSFNQPQHF,TGTGCCAGCAGTGAAGTTCTGACAGTCTCCTTCAATCAGCCCCAGCATTTT
NA,TRBV5-1,NA,TRBJ1-2,CASSLAGGSKGPDYGYTF,TGCGCCAGCAGCTTGGCGGGTGGGAGTAAGGGTCCCGACTATGGCTACACCTTC
few,TRBV2,NA,TRBJ1-4,CASKLQATNEKLFF,TGTGCCAGCAAACTACAGGCAACTAATGAAAAACTGTTTTTT
NA,TRBV6-2/TRBV6-3,NA,TRBJ2-7,CASSPAGFSYSYEQYF,TGTGCCAGCAGTCCCGCGGGGTTCTCCTACTCCTACGAGCAGTACTTC
once,TRBV4-1,NA,TRBJ1-4,CASSHAGGPGEKLFF,TGCGCCAGCAGCCATGCCGGGGGGCCGGGTGAAAAACTGTTTTTT
NA,TRBV28,NA,TRBJ2-7,CASRPLEFLTPYEQYF,TGTGCCAGCAGACCCCTGGAGTTCCTGACCCCCTACGAGCAGTACTTC
NA,TRBV5-1,TRBD1,TRBJ2-7,CASKTGTGKLGYEQYF,TGCGCCAGTAAGACCGGGACAGGGAAGCTGGGGTACGAGCAGTACTTC
few,TRBV13,NA,TRBJ1-2,CASSFGGGGYTF,TGTGCCAGCAGCTTTGGCGGCGGGGGCTACACCTTC
once,TRBV7-3,NA,TRBJ1-1,CASSLGRNTEAFF,TGTGCCAGCAGCTTAGGCAGGAACACTGAAGCTTTCTTT
NA,TRBV4-3,TRBD2,TRBJ2-3,CASSQDQAGGPRLTTDTQYF,TGCGCCAGCAGCCAAGATCAGGCGGGGGGGCCGCGGCTCACCACAGATACGCAGTATTTT
NA,TRBV3-1/TRBV3-2,TRBD2,TRBJ2-5,CASSQEGLAGGRETQYF,TGTGCCAGCAGCCAAGAAGGACTAGCGGGGGGGCGGGAGACCCAGTACTTC
few,TRBV15,NA,TRBJ1-2,CATSRDQGGLSGYTF,TGTGCCACCAGCAGAGATCAGGGAGGGCTTAGCGGCTACACCTTC
once,TRBV7-2,NA,TRBJ1-6,CASSLGGGEYNSPLHF,TGTGCCAGCAGCTTAGGGGGCGGTGAGTATAATTCACCCCTCCACTTT
NA,TRBV1,NA,TRBJ1-3,CTSSPDKSSGNTIYF,TGCACCAGCAGCCCCGACAAGTCCTCTGGAAACACCATATATTTT
NA,TRBV7-9,NA,TRBJ1-2,CASSEQNPGGYTF,TGTGCCAGCAGTGAACAAAACCCGGGTGGCTACACCTTC
NA,TRBV6-5,NA,TRBJ1-2,CATSLTGQFYGYTF,TGTGCCACCTCTTTGACAGGACAATTCTATGGCTACACCTTC
NA,TRBV7-9,NA,TRBJ1-1,CASSLGAGEAPEAFF,TGTGCCAGCAGCTTAGGTGCAGGGGAAGCCCCTGAAGCTTTCTTT
NA,TRBV9,TRBD1,TRBJ1-3,CASTRDRGSFGNTIYF,TGTGCCAGCACAAGAGACAGGGGATCGTTTGGAAACACCATATATTTT
NA,TRBV14,NA,TRBJ1-2,CASSQFGAGDYGYTF,TGTGCCAGCAGCCAATTCGGGGCAGGGGACTATGGCTACACCTTC
NA,TRBV19,NA,TRBJ1-5,CASSIDRGRQPQHF,TGTGCCAGTAGTATAGATCGGGGGAGGCAGCCCCAGCATTTT
NA,TRBV6-6,TRBD1,TRBJ1-1,CASSSGQGLNTEAFF,TGTGCCAGCAGTTCTGGACAGGGGTTGAACACTGAAGCTTTCTTT
NA,TRBV6-6,TRBD1,TRBJ1-6,CASRLTDRANSPLHF,TGTGCCAGCAGACTAACCGACAGGGCAAATTCACCCCTCCACTTT
once,TRBV7-9,TRBD1,TRBJ1-1,CASSSTGLGAEAFF,TGTGCCAGCAGCTCGACAGGGCTTGGGGCTGAAGCTTTCTTT
NA,TRBV27,NA,TRBJ1-3,CASSPHNSGNTIYF,TGTGCCAGCAGCCCCCACAACTCTGGAAACACCATATATTTT
NA,TRBV11-3,TRBD1,TRBJ2-1,CASSNRGSNNEQFF,TGTGCCAGCAGCAACAGGGGTTCAAACAATGAGCAGTTCTTC
NA,TRBV4-3,NA,TRBJ1-5,CASSQNPATGNNQPQHF,TGCGCCAGCAGCCAAAACCCCGCGACGGGGAACAATCAGCCCCAGCATTTT
NA,TRBV30,NA,TRBJ1-4,CAWSVLGSGDNEKLFF,TGTGCCTGGAGTGTACTGGGGTCAGGGGATAATGAAAAACTGTTTTTT
NA,TRBV6-5,NA,TRBJ2-5,CASTSASRGRETQYF,TGTGCCAGCACTTCAGCATCAAGGGGTAGAGAGACCCAGTACTTC
NA,TRBV7-8,NA,TRBJ1-3,CASSTTRVGAGNTIYF,TGTGCCAGCAGCACAACAAGGGTCGGGGCTGGAAACACCATATATTTT
NA,TRBV3-1/TRBV3-2,TRBD2,TRBJ2-3,CASSQSSSGESDTQYF,TGTGCCAGCAGCCAGTCATCTAGCGGGGAGTCAGATACGCAGTATTTT
once,TRBV2,TRBD2,TRBJ2-1,CAAAGSGARGEQFF,TGTGCCGCCGCAGGCAGCGGGGCCCGTGGTGAGCAGTTCTTC
NA,TRBV7-2,TRBD2,TRBJ2-6,CASRANLVAGEGGANVLTF,TGTGCCAGCAGAGCCAATCTGGTAGCGGGGGAGGGCGGGGCCAACGTCCTGACTTTC
NA,TRBV23-1,TRBD2,TRBJ2-1,CASKALRSGGAGFNEQFF,TGCGCCAGCAAGGCTCTAAGGAGCGGGGGGGCAGGCTTCAATGAGCAGTTCTTC
NA,TRBV27,NA,TRBJ1-2,CASSSDLWASYGYTF,TGTGCCAGCAGCTCGGACTTATGGGCGAGTTATGGCTACACCTTC
NA,TRBV27,TRBD1,TRBJ1-2,CASSGTGGASYGYTF,TGTGCCAGCAGTGGTACAGGGGGCGCGAGCTATGGCTACACCTTC
once,TRBV28,NA,TRBJ1-2,CASRMDRPNYGYTF,TGTGCCAGCAGGATGGACAGACCTAACTATGGCTACACCTTC
NA,TRBV25-1,NA,TRBJ1-2,CASSPQGRGGYGYTF,TGTGCCAGCAGTCCTCAGGGGAGGGGTGGCTATGGCTACACCTTC
NA,TRBV3-1/TRBV3-2,TRBD2,TRBJ2-1,CASSPLAGYNEQFF,TGTGCCAGCAGCCCCCTAGCGGGATACAATGAGCAGTTCTTC
few,TRBV25-1,NA,TRBJ1-1,CASSESGSSKNMNTEAFF,TGTGCCAGCAGTGAATCAGGCTCATCGAAGAATATGAACACTGAAGCTTTCTTT
NA,TRBV19,NA,TRBJ2-2,CASRASNTGELFF,TGTGCCAGTAGGGCCTCGAACACCGGGGAGCTGTTTTTT
NA,TRBV7-9,NA,TRBJ1-3,CASSPGEGNTIYF,TGTGCCAGCAGCCCGGGGGAAGGGAACACCATATATTTT
NA,TRBV15,TRBD2,TRBJ2-3,CATSRGSGEWVTDTQYF,TGTGCCACCAGCCGGGGGAGCGGGGAGTGGGTCACAGATACGCAGTATTTT
few,TRBV5-1,NA,TRBJ1-2,CASSSNRDYTF,TGCGCCAGCAGCTCCAACAGAGACTACACCTTC
once,TRBV27,NA,TRBJ2-2,CASSPELSYANTGELFF,TGTGCCAGCAGCCCCGAACTCTCATACGCGAACACCGGGGAGCTGTTTTTT